This TCR beta chain is from a study of OX40 agonist ivuxolimab in advanced cancers. Study outcomes and limitations: Which antigen the expanded peripheral T cells recognized is unknown.

TCRdb keeps only in-frame clones here, not all; method: immunoSEQ multiplex PCR. The sample lists tens of thousands of clones; approximately 89% were seen once. Germline CDR1 reads MDHEN; CDR2 reads SYDVKM. This CDR3 has 15 residues. V lost 6 bases to trimming and J lost 2 bases, with 17 bases between them. Regarding this clone: The target antigen is unknown.

The input for sequencing was CD4+ or CD8+ T cells sorted from blood, taken in a trial of the OX40 agonist ivuxolimab. This sequence was found in an adult with an advanced solid tumor such as melanoma, head and neck, liver or kidney cancer. The genes are TRBV28 and TRBJ2-7, with TRBD1 as a possible D gene (7 bases). The CDR3 DNA follows: TGTGCCAGCAGCCTACCAGGGGGGATTACCTACGAGCAGTACTTC. Its translation: CASSLPGGITYEQYF.